This T cell receptor beta chain was sequenced for a study of cytomegalovirus exposure and HLA in healthy donors. The PCR made use of 60 Vbeta and 13 Jbeta primers. Libraries were prepared by immunoSEQ multiplex PCR; TCRdb keeps only in-frame clonotypes and omits some of them. The table records fewer than 100,000 clones, about 70% of them present only once. This CDR3 contains 13 residues. The germline V and J ends were trimmed by 4 bases and 10 bases, with 17 bases remaining between them. Germline-derived CDR1 and CDR2 are SGHRS and YFSETQ. The chain recombines TRBV5-1 with TRBJ1-2; possible D gene TRBD1, 5 bases. The sequenced sample was PBMCs. The TCR was taken from a female donor in good health and CMV-seronegative. The CDR3 protein is CASSQTVQAPYTF. In nucleotides, the CDR3 is TGCGCCAGCAGCCAGACAGTTCAAGCTCCCTACACCTTC.